Sequencing of this T cell receptor beta chain was carried out in a study of T cells in Graves' hyperthyroidism and ophthalmopathy. Trimming removed 7 bases from V and 4 bases from J; junction bases left unmatched: 8. The CDR3 covers 15 residues. It was RNA transcripts that yielded the amplified TCR beta CDR3 regions. First-round RT-PCR targeting the TCR CDR3 was performed with the HTBI primer set. MiXCR, run by TCRdb on the multiplex PCR reads, gives a single entry per CDR3 protein. The sample shows around 440,000 distinct CDR3 sequences, more than 15% of them seen only once. Many counts were recorded for this clonotype.

What was sequenced was blood. This chain connects TRBV12-3 or TRBV12-4 to TRBJ2-2; 8 positions match TRBD2. The TCR comes from a young woman with Graves' hyperthyroidism. CDR3 amino acids: CASTTGGPRTGELFF. The CDR3 DNA reads as TGTGCCAGCACCACGGGAGGGCCGCGCACCGGGGAGCTGTTTTTT.